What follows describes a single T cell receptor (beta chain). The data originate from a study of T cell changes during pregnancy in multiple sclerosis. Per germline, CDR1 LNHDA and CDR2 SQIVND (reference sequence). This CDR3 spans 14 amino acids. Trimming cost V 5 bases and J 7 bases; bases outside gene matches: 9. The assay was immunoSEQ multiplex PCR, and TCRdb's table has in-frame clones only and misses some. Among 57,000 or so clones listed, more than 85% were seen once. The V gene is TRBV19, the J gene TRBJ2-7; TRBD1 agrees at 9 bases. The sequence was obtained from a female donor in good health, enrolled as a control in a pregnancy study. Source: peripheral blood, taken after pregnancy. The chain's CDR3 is CASSSAGTGREQYF. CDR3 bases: TGTGCCAGTAGTTCCGCCGGGACAGGGCGAGAGCAGTACTTC.